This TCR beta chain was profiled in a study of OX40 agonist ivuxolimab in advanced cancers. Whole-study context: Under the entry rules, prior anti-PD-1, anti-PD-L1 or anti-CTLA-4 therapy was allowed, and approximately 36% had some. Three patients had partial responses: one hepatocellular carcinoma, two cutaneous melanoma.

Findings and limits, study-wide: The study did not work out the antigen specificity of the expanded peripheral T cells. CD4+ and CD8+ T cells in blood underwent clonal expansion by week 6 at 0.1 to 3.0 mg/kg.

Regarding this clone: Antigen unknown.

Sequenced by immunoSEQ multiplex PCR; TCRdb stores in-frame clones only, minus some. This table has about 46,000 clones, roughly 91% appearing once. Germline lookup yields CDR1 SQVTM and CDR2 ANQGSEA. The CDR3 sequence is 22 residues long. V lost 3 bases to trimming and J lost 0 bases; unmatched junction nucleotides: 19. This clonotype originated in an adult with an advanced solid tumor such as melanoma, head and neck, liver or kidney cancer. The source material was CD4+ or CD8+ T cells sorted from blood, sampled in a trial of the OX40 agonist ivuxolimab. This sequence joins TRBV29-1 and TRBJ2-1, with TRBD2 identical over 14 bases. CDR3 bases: TGCAGCGTTGAGGATTTGGGGGTGGGACTAGCGGGGGAACGAAGCTCCTACAATGAGCAGTTCTTC. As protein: CSVEDLGVGLAGERSSYNEQFF.